The 17 T cell receptor beta chains below all came from one sample that was sequenced in a study of Ad26.COV2.S vaccination and SARS-CoV-2 variants. TCRdb's table, derived via immunoSEQ multiplex PCR, lists solely in-frame clones and lacks some. The sample shows about 320,000 clones, around four fifths of them seen only once. Treatment described: roughly 18 received Ad26.COV2.S at low or high dose, single or two shots; 5 received placebo; per-sample allocation not given. Following the first vaccine or placebo injection, samples were taken on day 63. Sequenced material: peripheral blood, taken in a trial of Ad26.COV2.S vaccine versus placebo. All receptors come from a person between 18 and 60 years old who received the Ad26.COV2.S COVID-19 vaccine or a placebo.

The chain employs TRBV14 and TRBJ1-2, with 7 bases lining up with TRBD1. The CDR3 consists of 14 residues. The V gene end was trimmed by 1 base and the J gene end by 4 bases; junction bases not matched to a gene: 3. Germline V gene data show CDR1 as SGHDN and CDR2 as FVKESK. CDR3 protein: CASSQARGTYGYTF. CDR3 DNA sequence: TGTGCCAGCAGCCAAGCCAGGGGGACCTATGGCTACACCTTC.

The chain couples TRBV3-1 (or the pseudogene TRBV3-2) to TRBJ2-7; TRBD2 agrees at 8 bases. Trimming took 5 bases from V and 3 from J; bases not matched to a gene: 6. The CDR3 sequence is 14 residues long. Per the germline V gene, CDR1 is LGHDT and CDR2 is YNNKEL (reference sequence). CDR3 DNA sequence: TGTGCCAGCAGCTTCCGCCGGGGGGGCTACGAGCAGTACTTC. Translating gives CASSFRRGGYEQYF.

Regarding this clone: Other DNA sequences within the sample encode an identical CDR3. The chain couples TRBV9 to TRBJ2-2; possibly TRBD1 for D (5 bases). The CDR3 runs 16 residues. V lost 0 bases and J 4 bases, leaving 13 bases between the germline ends. Germline V gene lookup returns CDR1 SGDLS and CDR2 YYNGEE. CDR3 protein: CASSVGVGRSTGELFF. Here the CDR3 DNA reads TGTGCCAGCAGCGTAGGGGTGGGGCGGAGCACCGGGGAGCTGTTTTTT.

This clone was picked up one time. This sequence joins TRBV7-6 and TRBJ2-3; D is unresolved. This CDR3 has 16 residues. Germline V gene data show CDR1 as SGHVS and CDR2 as FNYEAQ. Trimming took 2 bases from V and 3 from J, leaving 15 bases between them. The CDR3 DNA reads as TGTGCCAGCAGCTTATCCTTCCGTGGGATAACAGATACGCAGTATTTT. This translates into CASSLSFRGITDTQYF.

V is TRBV6-1 and J is TRBJ1-5; TRBD1 is a possible D gene (5 bases). The germline V gene has CDR1 MNHNS and CDR2 SASEGT. Trimming took off 2 bases at V and 3 bases at J, with 14 bases between the two ends. The CDR3 extends over 16 amino acids. The CDR3 sequence is CASSESPTGTNQPQHF. In DNA, the CDR3 is TGTGCCAGCAGTGAAAGTCCCACGGGGACCAATCAGCCCCAGCATTTT.

The genes are TRBV5-1 and TRBJ2-7, with TRBD1 matching 8 bases. V lost 0 bases to trimming and J lost 0 bases; unmatched junction nucleotides: 8. Per the germline V gene, CDR1 is SGHRS and CDR2 is YFSETQ. The CDR3 has 17 amino acids. This chain's CDR3 is CASSLGAQGASSYEQYF. CDR3 nucleotide sequence: TGCGCCAGCAGCTTGGGGGCCCAGGGGGCCAGCTCCTACGAGCAGTACTTC.

The chain employs TRBV12-3 or TRBV12-4 and TRBJ2-3; no clear D gene. This CDR3 contains 11 residues. Between the trimmed V and J ends, which lost 8 bases and 4 bases, there was a span of 7 bases. The CDR3 nucleotides are TGTGCCAGCCGGTTTTCAGATACGCAGTATTTT. Protein product: CASRFSDTQYF.

V usage is TRBV28 and J usage is TRBJ1-2, with 10 bases lining up with TRBD1. V shed 3 bases, J shed 4 bases, and the junction held 5 bases outside the gene matches. The CDR3 sequence is 15 residues long. Germline V CDR1 and CDR2: MDHEN, SYDVKM. In nucleotides, the CDR3 is TGTGCCAGCAGTTTTGGGGACAGGGGCCTCTATGGCTACACCTTC. Translated, it gives CASSFGDRGLYGYTF.

The chain links TRBV14 to TRBJ2-3; D unclear. Germline CDR1 and CDR2: SGHDN and FVKESK. V lost 4 bases, J lost 4 bases, and 12 bases lay in between. This CDR3 contains 14 residues. CDR3 sequence reads: CASSPIPTADTQYF. The CDR3 nucleotides are TGTGCCAGCAGCCCAATTCCGACCGCAGATACGCAGTATTTT.

The rearrangement links TRBV13 to TRBJ1-6; a possible D gene is TRBD1 (6 bases). Germline CDR1 reads PRHDT; CDR2 reads FYEKMQ (reference sequence). The CDR3 has 15 residues. With 5 bases removed from V and 7 bases from J, the gap between germline ends came to 15 bases. The chain's CDR3 is CASSIQGLANSPLHF. For the CDR3, the DNA is TGTGCCAGCAGCATTCAGGGGCTGGCGAATTCACCCCTCCACTTT.

CDR3 loop: CASSLPVRDRYGYTF. The DNA for the CDR3 is TGTGCCAGCAGTTTGCCTGTCCGGGACAGGTACGGCTACACCTTC. The chain links TRBV28 to TRBJ1-2, with 8 bases lining up with TRBD1. With 3 bases clipped from V and 8 bases from J, the junction kept 11 bases outside the gene matches. The germline CDR1 and CDR2 sequences are MDHEN and SYDVKM. The CDR3 consists of 15 residues.

The DNA of the CDR3 is TGTGCCAGCGTAGGGGGGGACAGCGAATATGAAAAACTGTTTTTT. It codes for CASVGGDSEYEKLFF. The rearrangement links TRBV7-9 to TRBJ1-4; 7 bases fit TRBD1. The junction had 12 bases not matched to a gene; V was cut back by 8 bases and J by 6 bases. Germline-derived CDR1 and CDR2 are SEHNR and FQNEAQ (reference sequence). This CDR3 contains 15 residues.

This chain joins TRBV5-4 and TRBJ1-3; 8 nucleotides align to TRBD1. J lost 3 bases, V lost 1 base, and 9 bases had no gene match. CDR3 length: 17 residues. Looked up from germline, CDR1 is SGHNT and CDR2 is YYREEE (reference sequence). This chain's CDR3 is CASSLSRQGLGGNTIYF. In DNA form, the CDR3 reads TGTGCCAGCAGCTTGTCGAGACAGGGGTTAGGTGGAAACACCATATATTTT.

The chain employs TRBV5-6 and TRBJ1-1; no definite D call. Trimming took 4 bases from V and 7 from J, leaving 11 bases between them. Germline assignment: CDR1 SGHDT and CDR2 YYEEEE. The CDR3 length is 12 residues. This CDR3 reads CASSAGRDEAFF. CDR3 coding DNA: TGTGCCAGCAGCGCCGGACGGGATGAAGCTTTCTTT. Complete variable domain (other parts from reference TRBV5-6 and TRBJ1-1): DAGVTQSPTHLIKTRGQQVTLRCSPKSGHDTVSWYQQALGQGPQFIFQYYEEEERQRGNFPDRFSGHQFPNYSSELNVNALLLGDSALYLCASSAGRDEAFFGQGTRLTVV.

The chain links TRBV10-1 to TRBJ2-5; D uncertain. Trimming removed 10 bases from V and 5 bases from J, with 17 bases in between. The CDR3 covers 13 residues. Germline V gene data show CDR1 as WNHNN and CDR2 as SYGVQD (reference sequence). The CDR3 sequence: CATRPDLRETQYF. The CDR3, as DNA: TGCGCCACAAGACCCGATTTGCGGGAGACCCAGTACTTC.

This sequence joins TRBV7-2 and TRBJ2-7; unclear D gene. Trimming took off 0 bases at V and 7 bases at J, with 16 bases between the two ends. The CDR3 is made up of 15 amino acids. The V gene's germline CDR1 is SGHTA and CDR2 FQGNSA. Here the CDR3 reads CASSLAGMVVGEQYF. CDR3 DNA sequence: TGTGCCAGCAGCTTAGCCGGCATGGTGGTAGGGGAGCAGTACTTC.

V usage is TRBV6-5 and J usage is TRBJ2-1, with 11 bases matching TRBD1. The J segment lost 6 bases and the V segment lost 5 bases, leaving 3 bases of the junction unmatched. The CDR3 spans 14 residues. The germline CDR1 and CDR2 sequences are MNHEY and SVGAGI. Written as DNA, the CDR3 is TGTGCCAGCAGTAGGGACAGGGGGATCAATGAGCAGTTCTTC. The encoded protein is CASSRDRGINEQFF.